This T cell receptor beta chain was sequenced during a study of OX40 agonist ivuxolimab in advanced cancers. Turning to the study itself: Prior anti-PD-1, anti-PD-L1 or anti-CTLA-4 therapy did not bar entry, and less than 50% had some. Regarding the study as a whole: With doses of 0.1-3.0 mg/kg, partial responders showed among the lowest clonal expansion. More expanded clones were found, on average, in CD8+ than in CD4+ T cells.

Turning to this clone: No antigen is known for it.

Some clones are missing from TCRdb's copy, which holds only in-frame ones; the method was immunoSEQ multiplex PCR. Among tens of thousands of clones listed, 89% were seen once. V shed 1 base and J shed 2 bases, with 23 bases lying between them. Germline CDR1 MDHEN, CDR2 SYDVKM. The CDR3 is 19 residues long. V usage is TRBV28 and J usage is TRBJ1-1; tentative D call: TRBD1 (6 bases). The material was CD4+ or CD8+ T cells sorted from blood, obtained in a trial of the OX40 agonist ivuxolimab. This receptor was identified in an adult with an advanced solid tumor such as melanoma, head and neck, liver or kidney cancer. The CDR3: CASSLLLIRGKVGNTEAFF. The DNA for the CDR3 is TGTGCCAGCAGTTTATTACTGATCAGGGGAAAGGTTGGAAACACTGAAGCTTTCTTT.